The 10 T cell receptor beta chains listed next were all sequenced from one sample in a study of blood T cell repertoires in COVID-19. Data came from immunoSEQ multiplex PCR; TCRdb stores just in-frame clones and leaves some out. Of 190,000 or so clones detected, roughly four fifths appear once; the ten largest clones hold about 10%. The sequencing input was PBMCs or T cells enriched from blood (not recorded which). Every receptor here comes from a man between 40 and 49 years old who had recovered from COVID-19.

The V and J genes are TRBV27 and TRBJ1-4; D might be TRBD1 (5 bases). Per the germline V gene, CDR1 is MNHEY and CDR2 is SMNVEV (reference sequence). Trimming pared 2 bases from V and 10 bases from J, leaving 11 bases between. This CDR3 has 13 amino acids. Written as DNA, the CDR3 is TGTGCCAGCAGTTTAGGAGGGGTGGGAAAACTGTTTTTT. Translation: CASSLGGVGKLFF. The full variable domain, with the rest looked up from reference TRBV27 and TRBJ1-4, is EAQVTQNPRYLITVTGKKLTVTCSQNMNHEYMSWYRQDPGLGLRQIYYSMNVEVTDKGDVPEGYKVSRKEKRNFPLILESPSPNQTSLYFCASSLGGVGKLFFGSGTQLSVL.

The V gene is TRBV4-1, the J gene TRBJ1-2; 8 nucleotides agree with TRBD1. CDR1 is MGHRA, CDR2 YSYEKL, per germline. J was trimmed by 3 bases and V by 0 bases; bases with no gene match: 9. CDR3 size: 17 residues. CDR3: CASSQEGAGGAYYGYTF. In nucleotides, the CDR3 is TGCGCCAGCAGCCAAGAAGGGGCAGGGGGCGCATACTATGGCTACACCTTC.

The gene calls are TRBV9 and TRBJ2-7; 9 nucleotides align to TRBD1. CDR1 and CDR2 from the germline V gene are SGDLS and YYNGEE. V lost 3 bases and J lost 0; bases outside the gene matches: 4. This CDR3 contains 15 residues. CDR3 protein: CASSETGQGSYEQYF. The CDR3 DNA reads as TGTGCCAGCAGCGAGACGGGACAGGGCTCCTACGAGCAGTACTTC. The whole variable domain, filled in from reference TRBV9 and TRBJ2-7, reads DSGVTQTPKHLITATGQRVTLRCSPRSGDLSVYWYQQSLDQGLQFLIQYYNGEERAKGNILERFSAQQFPDLHSELNLSSLELGDSALYFCASSETGQGSYEQYFGPGTRLTVT.

CDR3 in amino acids: CASARGSRSPEKLFF. For the CDR3, the DNA is TGTGCCAGCGCTCGGGGGTCGCGATCACCGGAAAAACTGTTTTTT. V and J are TRBV6-5 and TRBJ1-4; D perhaps matches TRBD1 (5 bases). Germline V CDR1 and CDR2: MNHEY, SVGAGI. The V end was cut by 8 bases, the J end by 8 bases, with 21 bases between. The CDR3 covers 15 residues.

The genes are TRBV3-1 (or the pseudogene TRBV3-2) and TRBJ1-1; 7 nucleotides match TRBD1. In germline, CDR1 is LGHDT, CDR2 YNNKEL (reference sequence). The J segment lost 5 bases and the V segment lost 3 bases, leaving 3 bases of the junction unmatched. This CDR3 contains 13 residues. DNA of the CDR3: TGTGCCAGCAGCCAGGCAGGGGGGACTGAAGCTTTCTTT. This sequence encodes CASSQAGGTEAFF.

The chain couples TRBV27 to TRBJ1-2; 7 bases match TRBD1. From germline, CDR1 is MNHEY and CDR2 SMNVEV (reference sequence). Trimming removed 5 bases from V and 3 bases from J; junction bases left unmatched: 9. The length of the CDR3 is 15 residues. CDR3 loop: CASSNGGGDDYGYTF. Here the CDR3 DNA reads TGTGCCAGCAGTAACGGAGGGGGCGACGACTATGGCTACACCTTC.

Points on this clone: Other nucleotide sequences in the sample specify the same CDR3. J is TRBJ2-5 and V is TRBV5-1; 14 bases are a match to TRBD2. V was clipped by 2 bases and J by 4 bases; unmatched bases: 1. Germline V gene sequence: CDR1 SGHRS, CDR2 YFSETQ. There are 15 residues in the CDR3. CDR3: CASSLGLAGGETQYF. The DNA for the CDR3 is TGCGCCAGCAGCTTAGGACTAGCGGGAGGAGAGACCCAGTACTTC.

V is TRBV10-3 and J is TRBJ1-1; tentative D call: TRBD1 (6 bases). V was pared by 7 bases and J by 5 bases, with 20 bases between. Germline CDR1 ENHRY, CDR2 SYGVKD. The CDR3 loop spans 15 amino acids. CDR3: CAINSFGGRITEAFF. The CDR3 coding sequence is TGTGCCATCAACTCCTTCGGGGGGCGCATAACTGAAGCTTTCTTT.

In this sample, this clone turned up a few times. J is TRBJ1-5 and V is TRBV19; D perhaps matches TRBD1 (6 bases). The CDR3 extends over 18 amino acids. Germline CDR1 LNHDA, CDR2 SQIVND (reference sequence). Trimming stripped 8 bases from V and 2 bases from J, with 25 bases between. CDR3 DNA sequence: TGTGCCAGTCGCGCCCACAGGGCGAGTATGGGGGGCAATCAGCCCCAGCATTTT. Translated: CASRAHRASMGGNQPQHF.

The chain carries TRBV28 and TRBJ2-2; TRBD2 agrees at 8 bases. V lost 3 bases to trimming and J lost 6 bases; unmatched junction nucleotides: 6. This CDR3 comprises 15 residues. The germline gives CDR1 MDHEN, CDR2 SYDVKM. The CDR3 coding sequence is TGTGCCAGCAGTTTCTCGGGACTAGACTCCGGGGAGCTGTTTTTT. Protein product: CASSFSGLDSGELFF.